Given below is one T cell receptor beta chain in context. Treatment specified: about 20 received Ad26.COV2.S at low or high dose, single or two shots; 5 received placebo; per-sample allocation not given. Collection of samples fell on day 63 after the first vaccine or placebo injection. Vaccination employed an Ad26 vector expressing the Wuhan-strain SARS-CoV-2 spike. These data belong to a study of Ad26.COV2.S vaccination and SARS-CoV-2 variants. About the research overall: Dosing was one shot or two shots 56 days apart.

This CDR3 has 13 residues. Germline values: CDR1 MDHEN, CDR2 SYDVKM. V was shortened by 3 bases and J by 10 bases, with 14 bases between the two germline ends. Some clones are missing from TCRdb's copy, which holds only in-frame ones; the method was immunoSEQ multiplex PCR. The table lists 300,000 to 350,000 clones, around four fifths of them singletons, with approximately 2.1% in the top ten. The source material was peripheral blood, sampled in a trial of Ad26.COV2.S vaccine versus placebo. The sequence was collected from a person between 18 and 65 years old who received the Ad26.COV2.S COVID-19 vaccine or a placebo. The J gene is TRBJ2-3, the V gene TRBV28; D might be TRBD1 (6 bases). CDR3 nucleotide sequence: TGTGCCAGCAGTTTTTCAACAGGGTTGGCGCAGTATTTT. Translating gives CASSFSTGLAQYF. Combining the CDR3 with reference TRBV28 and TRBJ2-3 gives the whole variable domain DVKVTQSSRYLVKRTGEKVFLECVQDMDHENMFWYRQDPGLGLRLIYFSYDVKMKEKGDIPEGYSVSREKKERFSLILESASTNQTSMYLCASSFSTGLAQYFGPGTRLTVL.